Below are 12 T cell receptor beta chains sequenced from a single sample in a study of shared clonotypes between healthy human individuals (dated by TCRdb to the early 2020s). Library preparation employed the immunoSEQ multiplex PCR assay. Sourced from immuneACCESS, this table was stored by TCRdb with only in-frame sequences that have V and J called. A share of the clones is absent; for the studies checked, an unresolved V gene accounts for under half, and the remainder has no known explanation. This sample lists millions of clones; approximately 95% were detected once. The top ten constitute 0.1% to 0.15% of the sample. The source material was naive CD4+ T cells sorted from blood. The cell subset or site label for this specimen denotes: CD45RA+ positively selected. The receptor set was obtained from a man aged 18 to 30 in good health.

The gene calls are TRBV29-1 and TRBJ2-2, with D maybe TRBD2 (5 bases). Germline values: CDR1 SQVTM, CDR2 ANQGSEA. The V end lost 1 base, the J end lost 6 bases, and 18 bases lay between the germline ends. This CDR3 has 16 amino acids. CDR3 amino acids: CSVEARGKYRAGELFF. The CDR3 region has the DNA TGCAGCGTTGAAGCTCGAGGGAAATACCGGGCCGGGGAGCTGTTTTTT.

V gene TRBV2 combines with J gene TRBJ2-7; 10 nucleotides match TRBD1. The CDR3 has 18 residues. After removal of 3 bases from V and 3 bases from J, the junction contained 14 bases not matched to a gene. From germline, CDR1 is SNHLY and CDR2 FYNNEI. The CDR3 region has the DNA TGTGCCAGCAGTGAGAGGTCGATTGGGCGGGACAGGGGCTACGAGCAGTACTTC. It encodes CASSERSIGRDRGYEQYF.

In regard to this clone: Different DNA sequences within this sample yield the same CDR3. This rearrangement joins TRBV5-1 to TRBJ2-1; possible D gene TRBD2, 7 bases. The CDR3 covers 15 residues. V was cut by 2 bases and J by 2 bases, with 11 bases left in between. From germline, CDR1 is SGHRS and CDR2 YFSETQ. CDR3 DNA sequence: TGCGCCAGCAGCTTAGGGGGAGGGACCTACAATGAGCAGTTCTTC. It encodes CASSLGGGTYNEQFF.

The chain is built from TRBV10-3 and TRBJ1-2, with no clear D. V dropped 8 bases and J dropped 8 bases, with 18 bases sitting between them. CDR1 ENHRY and CDR2 SYGVKD come from the germline V gene. CDR3 length: 13 residues. The CDR3 DNA is TGTGCCATCGGAGGAGGGCCCCTAGGAGGCTACACCTTC. Encoded protein: CAIGGGPLGGYTF.

With regard to this clone: Since a much larger clone is just one base distant, this may be a read error. The chain couples TRBV30 to TRBJ1-2; D perhaps matches TRBD1 (5 bases). V was shortened by 2 bases and J by 4 bases, with 11 bases between the two germline ends. This CDR3 is 13 amino acids long. Germline assignment: CDR1 GTSNPN and CDR2 SVGIG (reference sequence). CDR3 region: CAWSLRGFYGYTF. CDR3 nucleotides: TGTGCCTGGAGTCTAAGGGGCTTCTATGGCTACACCTTC.

The V gene is TRBV18, the J gene TRBJ2-7; a weak D match, TRBD1 (6 bases). CDR1 and CDR2 (germline): KGHSH, LQKENI. The CDR3 is 13 amino acids. V was cut by 4 bases and J by 3 bases, with 10 bases left in between. The CDR3 DNA follows: TGTGCCAGCTCACTGGGACACCTCTACGAGCAGTACTTC. Its protein is CASSLGHLYEQYF.

The chain recombines TRBV20-1 with TRBJ2-7; D not certain. CDR3 length: 11 amino acids. The germline V gene encodes CDR1 DFQATT and CDR2 SNEGSKA (reference sequence). Trimming stripped 3 bases from V and 3 bases from J, with 6 bases between. CDR3 in DNA: TGCAGTGCTAGCGACCGCTACGAGCAGTACTTC. Its translation is CSASDRYEQYF.

This chain links TRBV4-1 with TRBJ2-1; D remains unclear. The CDR3 is 17 amino acids. Germline V lookup: CDR1 MGHRA, CDR2 YSYEKL. V lost 0 bases and J lost 4, with 16 bases in between. CDR3 protein: CASSQDPSGRAYNEQFF. The CDR3 nucleotides are TGCGCCAGCAGCCAAGATCCGTCGGGTAGGGCATACAATGAGCAGTTCTTC.

On this clone: This sample includes further DNA sequences coding for the same CDR3. The chain combines TRBV10-3 with TRBJ2-3, with no clear D. The CDR3 loop spans 14 amino acids. The V gene's germline CDR1 is ENHRY and CDR2 SYGVKD. Trimming cost V 0 bases and J 2 bases, with 6 bases left between them. For the CDR3, the DNA is TGTGCCATCAGTGAGTCAGGGTCCACAGATACGCAGTATTTT. Encoded protein: CAISESGSTDTQYF.

This sequence joins TRBV4-2 and TRBJ1-2, with TRBD1 as a possible D gene (6 bases). Germline CDR1 reads LGHNA; CDR2 reads YNFKEQ. Trimming removed 4 bases from V and 1 base from J, with 13 bases in between. The CDR3 runs 15 residues. CDR3 DNA sequence: TGTGCCAGCAGCCCCGAGGGGGGGCATAACTATGGCTACACCTTC. This encodes CASSPEGGHNYGYTF.

Comments on this clone: A single base separates this from a much larger clone, so it may be a read error. The V call is TRBV27, the J call TRBJ2-2, with 9 bases fitting TRBD1. The germline CDR1 and CDR2 sequences are MNHEY and SMNVEV (reference sequence). V lost 7 bases, J lost 6 bases, and 9 bases stayed unmatched. The CDR3 has 15 residues. CDR3 in amino acids: CASTIGTGKAGELFF. CDR3 bases: TGTGCCAGCACCATAGGGACAGGGAAAGCCGGGGAGCTGTTTTTT.

This chain connects TRBV2 to TRBJ2-2; the D is unclear. V gave up 11 bases and J gave up 4 bases, with 20 bases separating them. CDR3 size: 15 residues. Germline V lookup: CDR1 SNHLY, CDR2 FYNNEI. The CDR3 nucleotides read TGTGCCGGCGCCAACAGCAAGGCTTCCACCGGGGAGCTGTTTTTT. It yields the protein CAGANSKASTGELFF.